The rows below give T cell receptor beta chains drawn from one sample of a study of cytomegalovirus exposure and HLA in healthy donors. The method was immunoSEQ multiplex PCR; TCRdb's version includes in-frame clones alone and lacks a portion of them. Seen here are about 130,000 clones, about two thirds observed once, and the top ten hold 6.6%. Source material: PBMCs. The receptors here all came from a man aged 35-49 years in good health and CMV-seropositive. Both conserved end residues are part of each CDR3. The D gene is left open where the match is weak. Rows may omit the clone size; those that give it use once, few, many or a size class.

d_call j_call clone_size v_call cdr3_nt cdr3_aa
- TRBJ1-1 - TRBV7-9 TGTGCCAGCAGCTTAGGACATCGGAACACTGAAGCTTTCTTT CASSLGHRNTEAFF
- TRBJ2-7 - TRBV25-1 TGTGCCAGCCAGGGGAGGGGGGGCTACGAGCAGTACTTC CASQGRGGYEQYF
- TRBJ2-4 - TRBV9 TGTGCCAGCAGGAACACAGGGTCGAAGTTGTGGAACATTCAGTACTTC CASRNTGSKLWNIQYF
TRBD2 TRBJ2-5 - TRBV5-1 TGCGCCAGCAGCTCGGGAGGGGGAGGGCAAGAGACCCAGTACTTC CASSSGGGGQETQYF
- TRBJ1-1 - TRBV30 TGTGCCTGGAGTGGCGGGGGGTACACTGAAGCTTTCTTT CAWSGGGYTEAFF
TRBD1 TRBJ2-7 few TRBV11-2 TGTGCCAGCAGCCCAGAGGTCGGGACAGTTCTTCTAGGGAAGCAGTACTTC CASSPEVGTVLLGKQYF
TRBD1 TRBJ2-7 - TRBV2 TGTGCCAGCAGCGGGACAGGGGGCATTGAGCAGTACTTC CASSGTGGIEQYF
TRBD2 TRBJ2-5 - TRBV2 TGTGCCAGCAGTGACCTACGACTAGCGACGTACCAAGAGACCCAGTACTTC CASSDLRLATYQETQYF
TRBD1 TRBJ1-1 - TRBV6-5 TGTGCCAGCAGTTACCGAAGGACAGGGGGCACTGAAGCTTTCTTT CASSYRRTGGTEAFF
- TRBJ1-5 - TRBV4-1 TGCGCCAGCAGCCAAGTCGGGTCGAGCAATCAGCCCCAGCATTTT CASSQVGSSNQPQHF
- TRBJ1-5 - TRBV19 TGTGCCAGTAGTCCCTTTATAATAAGCAATCAGCCCCAGCATTTT CASSPFIISNQPQHF
TRBD1 TRBJ2-7 - TRBV10-3 TGTGCCATCAGTGAGTTGGGACAGGGTGGCCCCTACGAGCAGTACTTC CAISELGQGGPYEQYF
TRBD1 TRBJ1-1 - TRBV7-9 TGTGCCAGCAGCTTGGGACAGCTCAGGAACACTGAAGCTTTCTTT CASSLGQLRNTEAFF
TRBD1 TRBJ1-2 once TRBV7-2 TGTGCCAGCAGCCGGACAGGGGAAGGCTACACCTTC CASSRTGEGYTF
- TRBJ2-1 - TRBV7-9 TGTGCCAGCAGCGAAACAGTTTCCAATGAGCAGTTCTTC CASSETVSNEQFF
TRBD1 TRBJ1-5 - TRBV5-1 TGCGCCAGCAGCCTCTCCGGGACAGGCAATCAGCCCCAGCATTTT CASSLSGTGNQPQHF